This T cell receptor beta chain originates from a study of cytomegalovirus exposure and HLA in healthy donors (dated by TCRdb to about 2017). Background for the entire study: In an earlier analysis of 587 of the donors, 276 Gb of sequence data and approximately 100 million unique TCR beta sequences from roughly 200 million T cells were reported. An early release covering roughly 600 HLA-typed donors comprised approximately 300 gigabases of sequencing data and roughly 85 million unique TCR sequences. Of the 300 to 500 genotyped donors, 75% to 85% were placed in the genetic ancestry cluster associated with self-reported Caucasian donors. The study was designed to test whether signatures of past pathogen exposure could be identified by cataloging public T cell receptors. The T cell repertoires of around 730 subjects were profiled by immunosequencing and related to cytomegalovirus serostatus. In addition to the first cohort of approximately 670 subjects, a separate validation cohort of 130 or so different subjects was used. To predict cytomegalovirus infection status, the study brought together high-throughput TCR immunosequencing, statistical association of individual TCRs with disease status, and machine learning. A later analysis re-examined previously published TCR beta repertoires from around 670 donors and added high-resolution HLA genotyping to investigate patterns of TCR occurrence. Rather than using new phenotypic data, the later analysis identified candidate immune exposures from TCR beta sequences and from how often those sequences occurred across donors. To decide whether each TCR beta V gene segment behaved as functional or pseudogenic, an earlier analysis of over 500 of the donors relied on high-throughput TCR beta sequencing. Donor age, sex, ethnicity and CMV serostatus were compiled together with the repertoire data. A later genetic analysis used genome-wide SNP genotypes for about 60% of the 666 donors, treating that subset as a discovery cohort. All discovery cohort repertoires had been generated using a single sequencing platform. Both class I and class II loci were covered by HLA typing, at four-digit resolution. The number of donors typed differed by locus, with 629-630 for A, B, C, DRB1 and DQB1, roughly 520 for DQA1, some 570 for DPA1, and around 430 for DPB1. Because of strong linkage in the cohort, four to six DR-DQ haplotypes were treated as single units for association and clustering. Across roughly 420 genotyped donors of the cohort, an average of about 240,000 unique TCR beta nucleotide sequences per donor were sequenced, and roughly 20% of those sequences were non-productive.

With regard to this clone: Its cognate antigen has yet to be identified. No much larger clone exists at a distance of one base, and base qualities are not known.

What the study reported, not specific to this receptor: The classifier was reported to diagnose cytomegalovirus status with high specificity and sensitivity in both the original cohort and the validation cohort. At a false discovery rate of 0.05, a later analysis linked 15,000 to 20,000 TCR beta sequences to specific HLA alleles. In a later genetic analysis, a missense DCLRE1C variant was associated with V-gene and J-gene trimming of TCR beta chains, and the association was replicated in an independent cohort. A later genetic analysis reported fewer N-insertions in productive TCRs among donors in an Asian-associated ancestry cluster than the 666-donor mean. The study listed 150 to 200 TCR beta chains as associated with cytomegalovirus. Broadly in line with IMGT annotations, most TCR beta V segments showed up in productive rearrangements about 87% or about 30% of the time in an earlier analysis of approximately 640 of the donors. Linkage disequilibrium might explain the correlated functional status among segregating V segments, but an unknown experimental factor could not be ruled out. A further reported finding was that TCR beta sequences accurately predicted the HLA-A and HLA-B alleles for most subjects in the first cohort. The authors suggested that the approach could potentially be extended to other disease states and immunological phenotypes. Most CMV-associated TCR beta chains appeared to be HLA-restricted in a later analysis, and the HLA associations seemed to be driven largely by CMV exposure. Strong co-occurrence of HLA alleles, especially DR and DQ, made assigning TCR associations to individual alleles difficult. The earlier analysis of some 560 of the donors excluded 15 to 20 rarely observed V segments, including chromosome 9 orphons, because counts were too low. Most TCR sequences were seen in very few donors, while some public TCRs were found in many individuals. The sequencing pipeline was judged likely to have produced a cluster of highly shared sequence variants as a technical artifact. Some IMGT-functional V segments, including TRBV6-2 and TRBV6-3, could not be told apart with the 87-base-pair reads, so those segments were excluded. CMV serostatus was the only immune exposure information available for the cohort. A later analysis reported that several top co-occurrence clusters appeared linked to parvovirus B19, influenza, CMV and Epstein-Barr virus. Roughly uniform sequencing depth across donors was assumed in presence/absence analyses, although this assumption may not hold. Compared with equally common non-associated chains, HLA-associated TCR beta chains in a later analysis were more clonally expanded and had lower generation probabilities. Only TCR beta chains were sequenced in this cohort, and the absence of alpha or paired-chain data limited detectable features. HLA typing was unavailable for some donors at each locus, so association tests used only the typed subset. According to a later analysis, TCR association rates differed among HLA loci, with DRB1 alleles showing the most associated TCRs and HLA-C alleles showing the fewest. In vitro tests confirmed that three of the cytomegalovirus-associated TCR beta chains recognize cytomegalovirus antigens.

The library was obtained by the immunoSEQ multiplex PCR assay. For the multiplex PCR, a mixture combining 60 forward primers for TCR Vbeta segments and 13 reverse primers for TCR Jbeta segments was used. Amplification of the CDR3 region of rearranged TCR beta genes was performed with a multiplex PCR assay on genomic DNA. On the Illumina HiSeq System, the amplified TCR beta libraries were sequenced as 87-base-pair reads. The published analysis was carried out like this. A later analysis tallied around 87 million unique TCR beta chains across the 666 repertoires, and around 12 million of those chains were shared by two or more donors. Raw reads were error-corrected and collapsed into unique sequences with a nearest-neighbor algorithm that merged closely related sequences to remove PCR and sequencing errors. CDR3 sequences were aligned to IMGT reference sequences to assign V, D and J gene segments. For a sequence to be retained, a match of at least six nucleotides was required to both a V gene segment and a J gene segment. A rearrangement counted as productive if the CDR3 had no stop codons and remained in frame with V and J, and every other rearrangement counted as non-productive. CDR3 was defined by IMGT convention, running from the second conserved V-encoded cysteine to the conserved J-encoded phenylalanine. The earlier analysis of about 590 of the donors excluded sequences that lacked an unambiguous match to a single V gene segment. An earlier analysis of about 590 of the donors classified V segments as functional when productive rearrangements were above 56.7% and as segregating when the standard deviation between donors was above 5%. To diagnose cytomegalovirus status from the catalog of TCR beta chain sequences, a statistical classification framework was built. V and J gene assignment, in a later analysis, came from comparing TCR nucleotide sequences with IMGT/GENE-DB human TR gene sequences. The TCRdist pipeline was used in a later analysis to assign CDR3 sequences and most-parsimonious VDJ recombination scenarios. In a later analysis, each TCR beta chain was defined by its CDR3 amino acid sequence together with its V-gene family, and reads without a unique V-gene family were excluded. A later analysis removed 550 to 700 highly shared, low-generation-probability nucleotide sequences to deal with suspected cross-contamination and a sequencing artifact. In a later analysis, a clonal expansion index was calculated for each public chain from normalized within-repertoire ranks of inferred template counts. In a later analysis, generation probabilities were computed using a VDJ recombination model fitted to out-of-frame rearrangements, and the results were checked against IGoR. A later analysis scored TCR-TCR, TCR-HLA and TCR-CMV co-occurrence with hypergeometric tests, applying a repertoire-size bias correction to TCR pairs. False discovery rates were estimated in a later analysis by permuting HLA or CMV assignments 20 times. In a later analysis, co-occurring TCRs were grouped using DBSCAN, and TCRdist sequence similarity was added for clustering within HLA-allele-positive subsets. Repertoires with fewer than 30,000 or more than 120,000 public chains, plus five repertoires with anomalous nucleotide sharing, were excluded from co-occurrence clustering. TCRdb provides this immuneACCESS table in a form limited to in-frame rearrangements. Some clones are lacking; in checked studies, under half of them reflect an unresolved V gene, and why the rest are absent is not known. Clonal size and the V and J genes are those of that table, whereas D and trimming came from the DNA. This sample lists about 150,000 clones; approximately 62% were detected once. Together, the top ten hold around 1.6% of the sample.

In total, more than 500 healthy bone marrow donors made up the cohort. At the time of sampling, all cohort members were nominally healthy, though unrecorded immune exposures were likely present. Of the 700 or so cohort members, nearly 300 had a positive CMV serostatus and about 350 had a negative one, while no CMV serostatus was recorded for the donor. A peripheral blood sample was collected from each donor, and TCR beta sequencing was performed on peripheral blood mononuclear cells. Genomic DNA extraction from the blood cell samples was performed with the Qiagen DNeasy Blood Extraction Kit. The cysteine opens and the phenylalanine closes a CDR3 of 15 amino acids. Of all the DNA, just the CDR3 is kept, 45 bases in frame from base 1. The germline V gene provides CDR1 SGHTS and CDR2 YDEGEE. Germline trimming: 4 bases from V, 0 bases from J; junction bases outside gene matches: 5.

Recombination connected TRBV5-8 to TRBJ2-7, with 9 bases in between that match TRBD1. The sequence came from a human donor in good health. Sequenced material: PBMCs. The CDR3 reads CASSLGQGSSYEQYF. At the DNA level, the sequence is TGTGCCAGCAGCCTGGGACAGGGAAGCTCCTACGAGCAGTACTTC.